Presented here are 31 T cell receptor beta chains from one specimen sequenced in a study of cytotoxic CD8 clonotypes in ibrutinib-treated CLL. Sequenced by immunoSEQ multiplex PCR; TCRdb stores in-frame clones only, minus some. Counted here are over 250,000 clones, less than 85% occurring once; the ten biggest clones make up about 5%. The specimen comprised PBMCs, sampled at disease progression, from a patient treated with ibrutinib. The origin of the receptors is a human donor with chronic lymphocytic leukemia.

V and J are TRBV5-6 and TRBJ2-4; 12 bases match TRBD1. Germline V lookup: CDR1 SGHDT, CDR2 YYEEEE. The CDR3 has 15 amino acids. V was pared by 4 bases and J by 6 bases, with 5 bases of the junction left unmatched. CDR3 sequence: CASSIGTGGINIQYF. Here the CDR3 DNA reads TGTGCCAGCAGCATAGGGACAGGGGGCATAAACATTCAGTACTTC.

J is TRBJ2-2 and V is TRBV5-6; tentatively, D is TRBD2 (6 bases). This CDR3 is built from 15 residues. Germline V gene sequence: CDR1 SGHDT, CDR2 YYEEEE. V shed 4 bases and J shed 4 bases, with 14 bases lying between them. CDR3 DNA: TGTGCCAGCAGCGTCGTTGAGGGAGGCACCGGGGAGCTGTTTTTT. This translates into CASSVVEGGTGELFF.

J is TRBJ2-4 and V is TRBV28; D might be TRBD1 (6 bases). The CDR3 is 17 residues long. V dropped 2 bases and J dropped 3 bases, with 17 bases sitting between them. Germline CDR1 reads MDHEN; CDR2 reads SYDVKM. Here the CDR3 reads CASSLEVHYRVKNIQYF. The CDR3 DNA sequence: TGTGCCAGCAGTTTAGAGGTCCACTACAGGGTCAAAAACATTCAGTACTTC.

This chain joins TRBV29-1 and TRBJ1-5, with D possibly TRBD1 on 5 matching bases. The CDR3 is 13 residues long. The V and J ends lost 6 bases and 4 bases respectively, with 13 bases between them. The V gene's germline CDR1 is SQVTM and CDR2 ANQGSEA. As DNA, the CDR3 is TGCAGCGTCCAATCAGGGTCAAATCAGCCCCAGCATTTT. It codes for CSVQSGSNQPQHF.

The CDR3 reads CASSPWTFFSPSTNEKLFF. The CDR3 nucleotides are TGTGCCAGCAGTCCCTGGACATTTTTTTCCCCCTCAACTAATGAAAAACTGTTTTTT. The gene calls are TRBV28 and TRBJ1-4; weak D call: TRBD1 (5 bases). Trimming pared 5 bases from V and 0 bases from J, leaving 22 bases between. This CDR3 region has 19 residues. Germline-derived CDR1 and CDR2 are MDHEN and SYDVKM. The full variable domain, with the rest looked up from reference TRBV28 and TRBJ1-4, is DVKVTQSSRYLVKRTGEKVFLECVQDMDHENMFWYRQDPGLGLRLIYFSYDVKMKEKGDIPEGYSVSREKKERFSLILESASTNQTSMYLCASSPWTFFSPSTNEKLFFGSGTQLSVL.

In regard to this clone: Within the sample, other DNA sequences also encode this same CDR3. The rearrangement links TRBV20-1 to TRBJ2-7, with D unclear. CDR1 and CDR2 (germline): DFQATT, SNEGSKA (reference sequence). V was clipped by 5 bases and J by 4 bases, with 9 bases between them. The CDR3 extends over 11 amino acids. In DNA, the CDR3 is TGCAGTGCTCCTACTGTTTACGAGCAGTACTTC. Translating it yields CSAPTVYEQYF.

V is TRBV6-5 and J is TRBJ1-1; D might be TRBD1 (5 bases). Germline CDR1 is MNHEY and CDR2 is SVGAGI. CDR3 length equals 14 residues. Trimming cost V 4 bases and J 2 bases, with 11 bases left between them. The CDR3 sequence: CASSWGRRNTEAFF. CDR3 DNA: TGTGCCAGCAGTTGGGGCAGACGAAACACTGAAGCTTTCTTT.

This clone was recorded many times. This chain uses TRBV6-1 with TRBJ1-4; 11 nucleotides align to TRBD1. Germline values: CDR1 MNHNS, CDR2 SASEGT. The V segment lost 3 bases and the J segment 8 bases; nucleotides outside the gene matches: 8. The CDR3 has 16 residues. The CDR3 region has the DNA TGTGCCAGCAGTGATTGGACAGGGGGCAGACAAGAAAAACTGTTTTTT. This gives the protein CASSDWTGGRQEKLFF.

The rearrangement uses TRBV4-3 and TRBJ2-1; D may be TRBD1 (6 bases). The CDR3 contains 15 residues. Germline lookup yields CDR1 LGHNA and CDR2 YSLEER. The V end lost 1 base, the J end lost 6 bases, and 13 bases lay between the germline ends. The CDR3 DNA sequence: TGCGCCAGCAGCCAAGGTTTGCTAGGGGGCAATGAGCAGTTCTTC. It translates to CASSQGLLGGNEQFF.

The J gene is TRBJ2-1, the V gene TRBV5-4; TRBD2 agrees at 13 bases. CDR3 length: 16 amino acids. Germline trimming cut 4 bases from V and 3 bases from J; bases unmatched to any gene: 4. CDR1 is SGHNT, CDR2 YYREEE, per germline (reference sequence). CDR3: CASSPGTSGVYNEQFF. The CDR3 bases are TGTGCCAGCAGCCCCGGGACTAGCGGGGTCTACAATGAGCAGTTCTTC. Together with reference TRBV5-4 and TRBJ2-1, the CDR3 gives the full variable domain: ETGVTQSPTHLIKTRGQQVTLRCSSQSGHNTVSWYQQALGQGPQFIFQYYREEENGRGNFPPRFSGLQFPNYSSELNVNALELDDSALYLCASSPGTSGVYNEQFFGPGTRLTVL.

This chain uses TRBV4-1 with TRBJ1-2; 8 nucleotides align to TRBD1. Unmatched junction bases numbered 9, after V lost 1 base and J lost 5 bases. Looked up from germline, CDR1 is MGHRA and CDR2 is YSYEKL. The length of the CDR3 is 16 residues. The CDR3 region has the DNA TGCGCCAGCAGCCAAGGTGGGGGTGGACAGGGATATGGCTACACCTTC. Its protein is CASSQGGGGQGYGYTF.

The chain links TRBV19 to TRBJ1-6; unclear D gene. The germline V gene has CDR1 LNHDA and CDR2 SQIVND (reference sequence). This CDR3 has 12 residues. Trimming removed 4 bases at V and 6 bases at J, with 4 bases between. CDR3 protein: CASSTTNSPLHF. For the CDR3, the DNA is TGTGCCAGTAGTACCACTAATTCACCCCTCCACTTT.

In this sample, this clone turned up once. J is TRBJ1-6 and V is TRBV18; D ambiguous. The CDR3 runs 16 residues. Trimming pared 2 bases from V and 8 bases from J, leaving 16 bases between. CDR1 KGHSH and CDR2 LQKENI come from the germline V gene. The CDR3 here is CASSPWVLGRDSPLHF. The CDR3 region has the DNA TGTGCCAGCTCACCATGGGTACTGGGTCGGGATTCACCCCTCCACTTT.

This clone appeared a few times. The V and J genes are TRBV28 and TRBJ2-5, with D possibly being TRBD2 (5 bases). The V gene's germline CDR1 is MDHEN and CDR2 SYDVKM. V gave up 2 bases and J gave up 5 bases, with 9 bases separating them. The CDR3 totals 13 residues. In nucleotides, the CDR3 is TGTGCCAGCAGTTTACCCTCGGGGGAGACCCAGTACTTC. Its translation: CASSLPSGETQYF.

This clone was detected only a few times. Other DNA sequences in the sample encode the same CDR3. The rearrangement links TRBV10-2 to TRBJ2-5, with 7 bases fitting TRBD1. Germline-derived CDR1 and CDR2 are WSHSY and SAAADI. The CDR3 loop spans 13 amino acids. The junction had 5 bases not matched to a gene; V was cut back by 5 bases and J by 5 bases. CDR3 region: CASSQTGLETQYF. The CDR3, as DNA: TGCGCCAGCAGTCAGACAGGGCTCGAGACCCAGTACTTC.

This clone was recorded a few times. Written as DNA, the CDR3 is TGTGCCAGCAGCTCTGAGCGGGAGTCCTACGAGCAGTACTTC. It specifies CASSSERESYEQYF. The V call is TRBV7-7, the J call TRBJ2-7, with 8 bases aligning to TRBD2. There are 14 residues in the CDR3. The junction had 3 bases not matched to a gene; V was cut back by 4 bases and J by 1 base. Germline assignment: CDR1 SSHAT and CDR2 FNYEAQ (reference sequence).

This chain joins TRBV6-5 and TRBJ2-7; 9 nucleotides line up with TRBD1. This CDR3 comprises 14 residues. V trimming: 2 bases; J trimming: 12 bases; junction bases outside the gene matches: 11. CDR1 MNHEY and CDR2 SVGAGI come from the germline V gene. The CDR3 DNA reads as TGTGCCAGCAGTTACGAGTCCGGGACAGGGAGGGGGTACTTC. Translating it yields CASSYESGTGRGYF.

The CDR3 nucleotides are TGCAGCGTCTCAACGAGGGGTCTCAATCAGCCCCAGCATTTT. It yields the protein CSVSTRGLNQPQHF. The gene calls are TRBV29-1 and TRBJ1-5; tentatively, D is TRBD1 (5 bases). Germline loops: CDR1 SQVTM, CDR2 ANQGSEA. Trimming removed 6 bases from V and 3 bases from J, with 15 bases in between. CDR3 length: 14 amino acids.

The chain joins TRBV7-2 to TRBJ2-1; D may be TRBD2 (5 bases). CDR3 length equals 13 residues. Germline CDR1 and CDR2: SGHTA and FQGNSA. V lost 6 bases to trimming and J lost 7 bases, with 13 bases between them. For the CDR3, the DNA is TGTGCCAGCAGGGACGGGATCGTGAATGAGCAGTTCTTC. Translated: CASRDGIVNEQFF.

The rearrangement joins TRBV7-2 to TRBJ2-5, with D unclear. Germline CDR1 and CDR2: SGHTA and FQGNSA. V dropped 2 bases and J dropped 0 bases, with 4 bases sitting between them. This CDR3 is 13 amino acids long. DNA for the CDR3: TGTGCCAGCAGCTTAACTAACCAAGAGACCCAGTACTTC. Protein sequence: CASSLTNQETQYF.

To note about this clone: Other nucleotide sequences from this sample produce the same CDR3. DNA for the CDR3: TGTGCCAGCAGCTTCGGCAGCTACGAGCAGTACTTC. Its translation: CASSFGSYEQYF. The chain recombines TRBV5-6 with TRBJ2-7; no reliable D call. Germline assignment: CDR1 SGHDT and CDR2 YYEEEE. There are 12 residues in the CDR3. V shed 2 bases and J shed 3 bases, with 6 bases lying between them.

The chain joins TRBV10-2 to TRBJ2-7, with D perhaps matching TRBD1 (5 bases). The CDR3 is 13 residues long. Trimming cost V 11 bases and J 6 bases, with 20 bases left between them. Germline CDR1 and CDR2: WSHSY and SAAADI. The CDR3 bases are TGCGCCTTGGGGCTTGGCGGTAGGGGCGAGCAGTACTTC. This codes for CALGLGGRGEQYF.

This chain joins TRBV4-1 and TRBJ2-1; D possibly matches TRBD1 or TRBD2 (6 bases each). V lost 4 bases, J lost 1 base, and 17 bases lay in between. Germline CDR1 MGHRA, CDR2 YSYEKL. There are 17 residues in the CDR3. DNA of the CDR3: TGCGCCAGCAGCCTTAGTGGCGGAGGGGGTTCCTACAATGAGCAGTTCTTC. Translating gives CASSLSGGGGSYNEQFF.

The V call is TRBV5-4, the J call TRBJ1-2; D may be TRBD1 (6 bases). The CDR3 totals 13 residues. Trimming removed 2 bases from V and 4 bases from J, with 9 bases in between. Germline CDR1 and CDR2: SGHNT and YYREEE (reference sequence). Here the CDR3 reads CASSFQGPYGYTF. The CDR3 DNA reads TGTGCCAGCAGCTTTCAGGGGCCCTATGGCTACACCTTC.

Only one count was recorded for this clone. The chain links TRBV18 to TRBJ1-4; TRBD1 aligns across 7 bases. The CDR3 consists of 14 residues. V lost 5 bases, J lost 5 bases, and 5 bases stayed unmatched. Germline values: CDR1 KGHSH, CDR2 LQKENI. CDR3 region: CASSMGQLNEKLFF. The CDR3 nucleotides are TGTGCCAGCTCAATGGGACAGTTAAATGAAAAACTGTTTTTT.

This chain links TRBV6-5 with TRBJ2-7; either TRBD1 or TRBD2 may fit D (5 bases each). The germline gives CDR1 MNHEY, CDR2 SVGAGI. The CDR3 has 13 residues. Trimming took 6 bases from V and 3 from J, leaving 12 bases between them. The CDR3 sequence: CASRPGRIYEQYF. Here the CDR3 DNA reads TGTGCCAGCAGGCCGGGACGGATCTACGAGCAGTACTTC.

The V and J genes are TRBV9 and TRBJ2-2; D call uncertain. Looked up from germline, CDR1 is SGDLS and CDR2 is YYNGEE. V lost 0 bases and J lost 5, with 17 bases in between. The CDR3 totals 17 residues. In nucleotides, the CDR3 is TGTGCCAGCAGCGTAGCTACGGTTCATGTAGGGACCGGGGAGCTGTTTTTT. Its translation: CASSVATVHVGTGELFF. Variable domain in full (rest from reference TRBV9 and TRBJ2-2): DSGVTQTPKHLITATGQRVTLRCSPRSGDLSVYWYQQSLDQGLQFLIQYYNGEERAKGNILERFSAQQFPDLHSELNLSSLELGDSALYFCASSVATVHVGTGELFFGEGSRLTVL.

CDR3 sequence (DNA): TGTGCTAGTGGTTCCCATGTGGGGGGCACAGATACGCAGTATTTT. Translating gives CASGSHVGGTDTQYF. The chain combines TRBV12-5 with TRBJ2-3; D is perhaps TRBD1 or TRBD2 (5 bases each). V was clipped by 4 bases and J by 1 base, with 12 bases between them. Germline V CDR1 and CDR2: LGHNT, FRNRAP. This CDR3 is 15 amino acids long.

The chain combines TRBV20-1 with TRBJ2-1; D not certain. Per the germline V gene, CDR1 is DFQATT and CDR2 is SNEGSKA (reference sequence). V lost 2 bases and J 10 bases, leaving 6 bases between the germline ends. This CDR3 spans 10 amino acids. In DNA, the CDR3 is TGCAGTGCTAGATCCCTGGAGCAGTTCTTC. It codes for CSARSLEQFF.

The genes are TRBV5-1 and TRBJ2-3; D is uncertain. CDR1 and CDR2 (germline): SGHRS, YFSETQ. V was shortened by 0 bases and J by 6 bases, with 14 bases between the two germline ends. The CDR3 is made up of 15 amino acids. The CDR3 spells CASSLDPPADDTQYF. The CDR3 DNA reads as TGCGCCAGCAGCTTGGACCCGCCGGCGGATGATACGCAGTATTTT. The full variable domain, its missing parts supplied by reference TRBV5-1 and TRBJ2-3, is KAGVTQTPRYLIKTRGQQVTLSCSPISGHRSVSWYQQTPGQGLQFLFEYFSETQRNKGNFPGRFSGRQFSNSRSEMNVSTLELGDSALYLCASSLDPPADDTQYFGPGTRLTVL.

This clone was picked up a small number of times. The rearrangement joins TRBV5-1 to TRBJ2-7, with TRBD1 matching 8 bases. J was trimmed by 3 bases and V by 0 bases; bases with no gene match: 5. CDR3 size: 15 residues. CDR1 and CDR2 from the germline V gene are SGHRS and YFSETQ. CDR3 region: CASSLGTGFGYEQYF. The CDR3 DNA reads as TGCGCCAGCAGCTTGGGGACAGGGTTCGGCTACGAGCAGTACTTC.